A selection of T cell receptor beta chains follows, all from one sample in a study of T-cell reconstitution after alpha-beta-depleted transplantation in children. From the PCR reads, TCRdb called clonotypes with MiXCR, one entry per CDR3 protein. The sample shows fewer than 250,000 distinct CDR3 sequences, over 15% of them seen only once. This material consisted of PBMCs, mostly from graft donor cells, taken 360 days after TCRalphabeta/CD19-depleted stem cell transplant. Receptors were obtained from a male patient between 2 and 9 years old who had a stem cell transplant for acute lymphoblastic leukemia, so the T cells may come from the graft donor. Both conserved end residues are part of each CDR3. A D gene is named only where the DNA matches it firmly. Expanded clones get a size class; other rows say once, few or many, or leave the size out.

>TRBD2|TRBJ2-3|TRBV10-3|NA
TGTGCCATCAGTCCCGGGACTAGCGGGGGGTCAGATACGCAGTATTTT
CAISPGTSGGSDTQYF
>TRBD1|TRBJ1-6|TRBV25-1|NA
TGTGCCAGCAGTGAATCCGGGACAGGGGCTGCGGCACCCCTCCACTTT
CASSESGTGAAAPLHF
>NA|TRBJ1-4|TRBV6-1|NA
TGTGCCAGCACGGCAGGGTGGGTTGAAAAACTGTTTTTT
CASTAGWVEKLFF
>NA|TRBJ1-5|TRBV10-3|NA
TGTGCCATCAGTGAGTCGGGCAGGGGACAAGACCAGCCCCAGCATTTT
CAISESGRGQDQPQHF
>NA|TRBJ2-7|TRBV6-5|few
TGTGCCAGCAGTCGTAATCAGGGGTTCCGCTCCCACGAGCAGTACTTC
CASSRNQGFRSHEQYF
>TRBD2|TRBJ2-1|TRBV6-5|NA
TGTGCCAGCAGGGGGGGGGAAACCAATGAGCAGTTCTTC
CASRGGETNEQFF
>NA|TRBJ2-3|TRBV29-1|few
TGCAGCGTTGAGGAGCTCATCGCAGATACGCAGTATTTT
CSVEELIADTQYF
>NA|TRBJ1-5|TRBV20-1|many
TGCAGTGCTAGAGATCCAGGGACAAGGGACCTTTTACCGCATTTT
CSARDPGTRDLLPHF
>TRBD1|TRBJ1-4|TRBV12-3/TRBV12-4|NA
TGTGCCAGCAGTCCTTGGCGCGGGACAGGTGAAAAACTGTTTTTT
CASSPWRGTGEKLFF
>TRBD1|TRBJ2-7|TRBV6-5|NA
TGTGCCAGCAGTTATGATTCGGACAGGGGTTCCTACGAGCAGTACTTC
CASSYDSDRGSYEQYF
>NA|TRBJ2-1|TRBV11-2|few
TGTGCCAGCAGCTCCCTCCGCGGGACAGCATACAATGAGCAGTTCTTC
CASSSLRGTAYNEQFF
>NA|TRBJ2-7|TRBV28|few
TGTGCCAGCAGTATTAGGGAGCAGTACTTC
CASSIREQYF
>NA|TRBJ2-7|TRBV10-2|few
TGCGCCAGCAAAGGGTCAACGGCCTACGAGCAGTACTTC
CASKGSTAYEQYF
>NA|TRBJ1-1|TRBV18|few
TGTGCCAGCTCACCGTCTACTGACCACACTGAAGCTTTCTTT
CASSPSTDHTEAFF
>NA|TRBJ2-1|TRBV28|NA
TGTGCCAGCAGTTTACCCCTGGGGAGGCTAGCCGGCAATGAGCAGTTCTTC
CASSLPLGRLAGNEQFF
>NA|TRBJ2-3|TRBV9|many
TGTGCCAGCAGCGTAGACCCCTCGGACGGGGTTAGGGATACGCAGTATTTT
CASSVDPSDGVRDTQYF
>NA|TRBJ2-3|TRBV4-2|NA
TGTGCCAGCAGCCAAGGTCAAGATACGCAGTATTTT
CASSQGQDTQYF
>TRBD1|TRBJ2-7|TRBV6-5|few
TGTGCCAGCAGTTATAACTCCGGGACAGACTACGAGCAGTACTTC
CASSYNSGTDYEQYF
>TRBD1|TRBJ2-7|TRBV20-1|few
TGCAGTGCCACCCGGGACAGGGGGCGCGAGCAGTACTTC
CSATRDRGREQYF
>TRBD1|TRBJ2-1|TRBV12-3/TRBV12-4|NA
TGTGCCAGCAGCCGTTTCTGGGACAGGGGTCTTATTGAGCAGTTCTTC
CASSRFWDRGLIEQFF
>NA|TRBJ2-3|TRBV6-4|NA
TGTGCCAGCAGTGACTCGTGGAGATCTAGCACAGATACGCAGTATTTT
CASSDSWRSSTDTQYF
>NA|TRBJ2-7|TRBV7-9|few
TGTGCCAGCAGCCCCCGGGGTGGGGGGCTCTCCTACGAGCAGTACTTC
CASSPRGGGLSYEQYF
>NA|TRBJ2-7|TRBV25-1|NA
TGTGCCAGCAGTGAAACTTTTGGTAGAACAGGGCGCTACGAGCAGTACTTC
CASSETFGRTGRYEQYF
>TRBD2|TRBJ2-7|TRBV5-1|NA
TGCGCCAGCAGCCCTGGGGGGGTAGCGGGGACCTACGAGCAGTACTTC
CASSPGGVAGTYEQYF
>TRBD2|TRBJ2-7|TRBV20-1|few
TGCAGTGCTAGAACTAGCGGATACGAGCAGTACTTC
CSARTSGYEQYF
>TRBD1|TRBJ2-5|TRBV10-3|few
TGTGCCATCAGTGATGGGGACAGGGTTCAAGAGACCCAGTACTTC
CAISDGDRVQETQYF
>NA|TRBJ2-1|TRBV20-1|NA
TGCAGTGCTAGTCTGTCCCAATCCTACAATGAGCAGTTCTTC
CSASLSQSYNEQFF
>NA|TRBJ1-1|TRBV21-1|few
TGTGCCAGCAGCAAAGAAGGACTGCAGAACACTGAAGCTTTCTTT
CASSKEGLQNTEAFF
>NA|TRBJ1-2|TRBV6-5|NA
TGTGCCAGCAGTTACTCTGGACGGGGAGAACCGTATGGCTACACCTTC
CASSYSGRGEPYGYTF
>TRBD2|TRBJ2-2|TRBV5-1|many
TGCGCCAGCAGCTATAATGACGGCGGGGGGGACACCGGGGAGCTGTTTTTT
CASSYNDGGGDTGELFF
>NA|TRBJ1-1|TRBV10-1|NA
TGCGCCAGCGGGACAACGGACACTGAAGCTTTCTTT
CASGTTDTEAFF
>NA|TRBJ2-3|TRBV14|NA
TGTGCCAGCAGCCAAGCAATAGACCTGCGCACAGATACGCAGTATTTT
CASSQAIDLRTDTQYF
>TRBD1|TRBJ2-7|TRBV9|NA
TGTGCCAGCAGCCCCACAGGGGAACCCTCCTACGAGCAGTACTTC
CASSPTGEPSYEQYF
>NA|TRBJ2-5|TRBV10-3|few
TGTGCCATCAGTGACCGATCTGGGGGGGAGACCCAGTACTTC
CAISDRSGGETQYF
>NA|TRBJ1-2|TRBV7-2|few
TGTGCCAGCAGCTCAGCCACAGGGTGGGAAGGCTACACCTTC
CASSSATGWEGYTF
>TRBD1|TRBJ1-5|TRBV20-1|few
TGCAGTGCACTTCGACAGGGAGGGGATCAGCCCCAGCATTTT
CSALRQGGDQPQHF
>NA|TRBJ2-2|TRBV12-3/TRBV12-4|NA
TGTGCCAGCAGTGGGGCCCCCTCAACGAACACCGGGGAGCTGTTTTTT
CASSGAPSTNTGELFF
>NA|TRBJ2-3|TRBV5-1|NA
TGCGCCAGCAGCTTGGCACATGGGGGAGATACGCAGTATTTT
CASSLAHGGDTQYF
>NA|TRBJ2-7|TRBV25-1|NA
TGTGCCAGCAGTGAATTCTTTGGCAGGGACTACGAGCAGTACTTC
CASSEFFGRDYEQYF
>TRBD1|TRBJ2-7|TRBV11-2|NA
TGTGCCAGCAGCTTAGAAGCGGGACAGGGTTCCTACTACGAGCAGTACTTC
CASSLEAGQGSYYEQYF
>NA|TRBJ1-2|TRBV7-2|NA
TGTGCCAGCAGCCCCAGCCGGGGCCCCTATGGCTACACCTTC
CASSPSRGPYGYTF
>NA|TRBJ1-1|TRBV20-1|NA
TGCAGTGCTAGAGATTTATACGGGGCGTCGACTGAAGCTTTCTTT
CSARDLYGASTEAFF
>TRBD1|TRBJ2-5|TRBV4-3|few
TGCGCCAGCAGCCCCGCGGACAGGGGTAAAGAGACCCAGTACTTC
CASSPADRGKETQYF
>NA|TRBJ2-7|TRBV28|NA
TGTGCCAGCAGTTTTTGGTGGAAGTCCTACGAGCAGTACTTC
CASSFWWKSYEQYF
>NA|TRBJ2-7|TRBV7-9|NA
TGTGCCAGCAGCGCGCTCCTAGCCTCACGCAGAAACGAGCAGTACTTC
CASSALLASRRNEQYF
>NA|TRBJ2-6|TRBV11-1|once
TGTGCCAGCAGCTCCCCAGGACTTAGGGGGGGCCACTCTGGGGCCAACGTCCTGACTTTC
CASSSPGLRGGHSGANVLTF
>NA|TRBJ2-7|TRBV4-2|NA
TGTGCCAGCAGCCAAGCGCGGCAGGGCTACGAGCAGTACTTC
CASSQARQGYEQYF
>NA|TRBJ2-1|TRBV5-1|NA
TGCGCCAGCAGCTTTGAGGGGGGGGGTCTTAGCTCCTACAATGAGCAGTTCTTC
CASSFEGGGLSSYNEQFF
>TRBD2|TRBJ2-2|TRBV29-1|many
TGCAGCGTCAGGACTAGCGGGGGGATTGCCCCCGGGGAGCTGTTTTTT
CSVRTSGGIAPGELFF
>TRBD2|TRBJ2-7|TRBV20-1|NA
TGCAGTGCTCCTCAGGCGGGGGTGGGCTACGAGCAGTACTTC
CSAPQAGVGYEQYF
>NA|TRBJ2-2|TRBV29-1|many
TGCAGCGTTGAAACTGCCCTGCAGGGGAAATCCGGGGAGCTGTTTTTT
CSVETALQGKSGELFF
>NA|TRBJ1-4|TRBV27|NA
TGTGCCAGCAGTTTACGGGGACGGCTGAATGAAAAACTGTTTTTT
CASSLRGRLNEKLFF
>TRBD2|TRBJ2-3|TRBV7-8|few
TGTGCCAGCAGCTTAAATGAGCGGGGGATACCAGATACGCAGTATTTT
CASSLNERGIPDTQYF
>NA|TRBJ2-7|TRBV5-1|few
TGCGCCAGCAGCTTGGCCTTTCCGGGCTCCAGCTCCTACGAGCAGTACTTC
CASSLAFPGSSSYEQYF